The 16 T cell receptor beta chains listed next were all sequenced from one sample in a study of shared clonotypes between healthy human individuals. Assay: immunoSEQ multiplex PCR; the TCRdb copy retains only in-frame clones and omits some. This sample yields fewer than 2.5 million clones, of which 90% to 95% are seen a single time; approximately 0.36% belongs to the top ten. Sequencing used naive CD4+ T cells from PBMCs. Subset described: CD45RA+ positively selected. The source of these receptors is a man between 18 and 29 years old in good health. Some clones in this sample may be carry-over from other donors' samples.

The chain uses TRBV5-4 and TRBJ2-7; 11 nucleotides line up with TRBD1. With V trimmed by 4 bases and J by 6 bases, 9 bases remained unmatched. This CDR3 comprises 15 residues. Germline CDR1 SGHNT, CDR2 YYREEE (reference sequence). CDR3 residues: CASSTGQGALGEQYF. CDR3 sequence (DNA): TGTGCCAGCAGCACCGGACAGGGGGCGCTAGGCGAGCAGTACTTC.

This chain joins TRBV25-1 and TRBJ1-3; D gene unclear. The CDR3 runs to 15 residues. The germline V gene has CDR1 MGHDK and CDR2 SYGVNS. The V end lost 1 base, the J end lost 4 bases, and 11 bases lay between the germline ends. The CDR3 DNA reads as TGTGCCAGCAGTGAATCCCGTCCCCAGGGAAACACCATATATTTT. This codes for CASSESRPQGNTIYF.

This rearrangement joins TRBV7-2 to TRBJ1-5, with D hard to call. Trimming left V 1 base short and J 7 bases short, with 11 bases between. Germline values: CDR1 SGHTA, CDR2 FQGNSA. This CDR3 contains 14 residues. This CDR3 reads CASSLGVKAQPQHF. The CDR3 DNA reads TGTGCCAGCAGCTTAGGGGTAAAGGCACAGCCCCAGCATTTT.

The gene calls are TRBV10-3 and TRBJ1-1; tentatively, D is TRBD1 (5 bases). Per germline, CDR1 ENHRY and CDR2 SYGVKD. Trimming cost V 5 bases and J 4 bases, with 8 bases left between them. CDR3 size: 12 residues. CDR3 nucleotides: TGTGCCATCAGTACAAGGGGCACTGAAGCTTTCTTT. The encoded protein is CAISTRGTEAFF.

The chain is built from TRBV7-8 and TRBJ1-3; 7 bases line up with TRBD1. CDR3 size: 16 residues. The junction had 5 bases not matched to a gene; V was cut back by 0 bases and J by 3 bases. Germline CDR1 and CDR2: SGHVS and FQNEAQ. The CDR3 region is CASSLAAGGGGNTIYF. The CDR3 nucleotides read TGTGCCAGCAGCTTAGCAGCAGGGGGTGGTGGAAACACCATATATTTT. Full variable domain (missing parts from reference TRBV7-8 and TRBJ1-3): GAGVSQSPRYKVAKRGQDVALRCDPISGHVSLFWYQQALGQGPEFLTYFQNEAQLDKSGLPSDRFFAERPEGSVSTLKIQRTQQEDSAVYLCASSLAAGGGGNTIYFGEGSWLTVV.

This rearrangement joins TRBV11-2 to TRBJ1-1, with a possible D match to TRBD1 (5 bases). V lost 4 bases and J lost 3, with 12 bases in between. Per germline, CDR1 SGHAT and CDR2 FQNNGV. The CDR3 is 14 amino acids. CDR3 sequence: CASSSSGPDTEAFF. CDR3 coding DNA: TGTGCCAGCAGCTCCTCGGGGCCTGACACTGAAGCTTTCTTT.

In regard to this clone: This specimen includes other DNA sequences encoding the same CDR3. The chain employs TRBV5-1 and TRBJ1-1; the D is unclear. Germline CDR1 is SGHRS and CDR2 is YFSETQ. This CDR3 comprises 14 residues. V lost 0 bases and J 0 bases, leaving 6 bases between the germline ends. The CDR3 coding sequence is TGCGCCAGCAGCTTGGACTCAGTGAACACTGAAGCTTTCTTT. Translated: CASSLDSVNTEAFF.

V usage is TRBV5-4 and J usage is TRBJ2-4; D remains unclear. From germline, CDR1 is SGHNT and CDR2 YYREEE (reference sequence). This CDR3 comprises 16 residues. The germline V and J ends were trimmed by 4 bases and 6 bases, with 20 bases remaining between them. The chain's CDR3 is CASSRKVLDGRNIQYF. CDR3 bases: TGTGCCAGCAGCCGAAAGGTCCTCGATGGTCGAAACATTCAGTACTTC.

This rearrangement joins TRBV29-1 to TRBJ1-2; D remains unclear. CDR1 and CDR2 from the germline V gene are SQVTM and ANQGSEA. Trimming cost V 4 bases and J 2 bases, with 11 bases left between them. The CDR3 contains 13 residues. The CDR3 nucleotides are TGCAGCGTTGGGTGGCAGCAGAACTATGGCTACACCTTC. Protein sequence: CSVGWQQNYGYTF.

The V and J genes are TRBV4-3 and TRBJ2-1; 8 bases fit TRBD1. The CDR3 has 13 amino acids. V shed 4 bases and J 11 bases; nucleotides not matched to a gene: 7. In germline, CDR1 is LGHNA, CDR2 YSLEER. The CDR3 DNA follows: TGCGCCAGCAGCCCCAGGACAGGGACGAAGCAGTTCTTC. Translation gives CASSPRTGTKQFF.

V gene TRBV6-5 combines with J gene TRBJ2-1, with 7 bases matching TRBD2. The V and J ends lost 11 bases and 5 bases, in that order; junction bases with no gene match: 12. The CDR3 contains 14 residues. Germline V gene sequence: CDR1 MNHEY, CDR2 SVGAGI. The CDR3 DNA follows: TGTGCCGCAAGACCGGGAGGTAGGAACAATGAGCAGTTCTTC. Amino acid sequence: CAARPGGRNNEQFF.

The rearrangement uses TRBV19 and TRBJ1-5; tentative D call: TRBD1 (6 bases). The CDR3 consists of 16 residues. The V and J ends lost 7 bases and 6 bases respectively, with 22 bases between them. Looked up from germline, CDR1 is LNHDA and CDR2 is SQIVND (reference sequence). This CDR3 reads CASTNPRAGEGQPQHF. CDR3 bases: TGTGCCAGTACTAATCCTAGGGCAGGGGAGGGTCAGCCCCAGCATTTT.

The gene calls are TRBV4-1 and TRBJ1-4; D is unresolved. The germline CDR1 and CDR2 sequences are MGHRA and YSYEKL. V lost 8 bases and J lost 7, with 14 bases in between. The CDR3 totals 13 residues. The CDR3 DNA follows: TGCGCCAGCGGAGGAGGGTTCCGTGAAAAACTGTTTTTT. Protein product: CASGGGFREKLFF.

The chain carries TRBV5-1 and TRBJ1-1; D is unclear. Germline loops: CDR1 SGHRS, CDR2 YFSETQ. The CDR3 has 15 residues. With 0 bases removed from V and 1 base from J, the gap between germline ends came to 10 bases. CDR3 DNA sequence: TGCGCCAGCAGCTTGGGTACCAATTCGAACACTGAAGCTTTCTTT. It codes for CASSLGTNSNTEAFF.

V and J are TRBV5-1 and TRBJ2-7; 10 bases align to TRBD2. The germline V gene encodes CDR1 SGHRS and CDR2 YFSETQ. The V and J ends lost 1 base and 4 bases, in that order; junction bases with no gene match: 8. This CDR3 comprises 16 residues. The CDR3 here is CASSLTIAGGGYEQYF. CDR3 DNA sequence: TGCGCCAGCAGCTTGACCATAGCGGGAGGAGGATACGAGCAGTACTTC.

CDR3 in DNA: TGTGCCAGCAGCTTAACAGGGGGTGAATCCGGGGAGCTGTTTTTT. Its translation is CASSLTGGESGELFF. The chain is built from TRBV7-3 and TRBJ2-2; a weak D match, TRBD1 (6 bases). CDR3 length: 15 amino acids. Per the germline V gene, CDR1 is SGHTA and CDR2 is FQGTGA. V lost 0 bases, J lost 6 bases, and 11 bases lay in between.